These 30 T cell receptor beta chains were sequenced from one sample in a study of blood T cell repertoires in COVID-19. The assay was immunoSEQ multiplex PCR, and TCRdb's table has in-frame clones only and misses some. The profile covers roughly 250,000 clones, with about 87% appearing a single time and around 2.6% taken by the ten largest. Sequenced sample: PBMCs or T cells enriched from blood (not recorded which). The receptor source for this set is a woman in her 30s with acute COVID-19.

This chain links TRBV6-5 with TRBJ2-5; TRBD1 matches 7 bases. In germline, CDR1 is MNHEY, CDR2 SVGAGI. The CDR3 length is 14 residues. With 8 bases clipped from V and 4 bases from J, the junction kept 10 bases outside the gene matches. Here the CDR3 DNA reads TGTGCCAGCTTCAAAGTTTCAGGGGGAGAGACCCAGTACTTC. Protein: CASFKVSGGETQYF.

This clone was found a few times. V usage is TRBV7-6 and J usage is TRBJ1-1, with TRBD1 as a possible D gene (6 bases). The CDR3 spans 15 residues. From germline, CDR1 is SGHVS and CDR2 FNYEAQ. V dropped 4 bases and J dropped 1 base, with 13 bases sitting between them. The CDR3 here is CASSSPLTGNTEAFF. The CDR3 DNA reads as TGTGCCAGCAGCTCCCCTCTGACAGGGAACACTGAAGCTTTCTTT. The full variable domain, in which reference TRBV7-6 and TRBJ1-1 provide the parts outside the CDR3, is GAGVSQSPRYKVTKRGQDVALRCDPISGHVSLYWYRQALGQGPEFLTYFNYEAQQDKSGLPNDRFSAERPEGSISTLTIQRTEQRDSAMYRCASSSPLTGNTEAFFGQGTRLTVV.

The J gene is TRBJ1-1, the V gene TRBV19, with D hard to call. Trimming pared 5 bases from V and 0 bases from J, leaving 13 bases between. The CDR3 has 15 amino acids. Germline V gene sequence: CDR1 LNHDA, CDR2 SQIVND (reference sequence). The CDR3 DNA is TGTGCCAGTAGTCTTCCGGGTGAGATGAACACTGAAGCTTTCTTT. This codes for CASSLPGEMNTEAFF. The full variable domain, rest sourced from reference TRBV19 and TRBJ1-1, is DGGITQSPKYLFRKEGQNVTLSCEQNLNHDAMYWYRQDPGQGLRLIYYSQIVNDFQKGDIAEGYSVSREKKESFPLTVTSAQKNPTAFYLCASSLPGEMNTEAFFGQGTRLTVV.

The V gene is TRBV6-6, the J gene TRBJ2-5; D is possibly TRBD1 (7 bases). The CDR3 runs 16 residues. Deletions cut 0 bases from V and 5 bases from J, with 16 bases between. Germline V gene sequence: CDR1 MNHNY, CDR2 SVGAGI (reference sequence). CDR3 loop: CASSYSLRSGGETQYF. The CDR3 DNA reads as TGTGCCAGCAGTTACTCTCTCCGGTCAGGGGGGGAGACCCAGTACTTC.

This sequence joins TRBV4-2 and TRBJ1-2; D remains ambiguous. Germline V gives CDR1 LGHNA, CDR2 YNFKEQ. This CDR3 has 15 amino acids. The ends were cut back, 0 bases at V and 1 base at J, with 9 bases in the middle. CDR3 amino acids: CASSQEATDNYGYTF. DNA for the CDR3: TGTGCCAGCAGCCAAGAGGCAACAGATAACTATGGCTACACCTTC.

V usage is TRBV9 and J usage is TRBJ1-4; TRBD1 matches 7 bases. The CDR3 is made up of 17 amino acids. The germline V gene encodes CDR1 SGDLS and CDR2 YYNGEE. Losses at the gene ends were 0 bases for V and 5 bases for J; bases not matched to a gene: 10. The CDR3 DNA follows: TGTGCCAGCAGCGTAGGGTTCGGGACAGCGAAGAATGAAAAACTGTTTTTT. Its protein is CASSVGFGTAKNEKLFF.

This clone was seen only once. One junction end does not reproduce the germline sequence, and a read error may be involved. This chain joins TRBV11-2 and TRBJ1-2, with 10 bases fitting TRBD1. CDR1 SGHAT and CDR2 FQNNGV come from the germline V gene. The CDR3 consists of 14 residues. CDR3 in amino acids: CASSLLKGRGQGVF. Here the CDR3 DNA reads TGTGCCAGCAGCTTACTCAAAGGGCGTGGACAGGGGGTCTTC.

Of note for this clone: One junction end disagrees with the germline gene, perhaps due to a read error. The chain carries TRBV6-2 or TRBV6-3 and TRBJ2-5, with TRBD1 matching 8 bases. The CDR3 length is 14 residues. Germline V lookup: CDR1 MNHEY, CDR2 SVGEGT. Here the CDR3 reads CASSSDGTGNLEDF. The CDR3 coding sequence is TGTGCCAGCAGTTCCGACGGGACAGGAAACCTGGAAGACTTC.

In DNA, the CDR3 is TGCGCCAGCAGCCAAGGGGCAGGGGATCAGCCCCAGCATTTT. This translates into CASSQGAGDQPQHF. The J gene is TRBJ1-5, the V gene TRBV4-1; TRBD1 might be the D (6 bases). This CDR3 has 14 amino acids. Deletions cut 1 base from V and 5 bases from J, with 9 bases between. The V gene's germline CDR1 is MGHRA and CDR2 YSYEKL.

The gene calls are TRBV7-2 and TRBJ2-3, with TRBD2 as a possible D gene (6 bases). The CDR3 is 17 amino acids. V was pared by 1 base and J by 2 bases, with 16 bases between. The germline CDR1 and CDR2 sequences are SGHTA and FQGNSA. CDR3 coding DNA: TGTGCCAGCAGCTTAGTGGCCCGGGGGTCTGACACAGATACGCAGTATTTT. Its translation is CASSLVARGSDTDTQYF.

The CDR3 is CASSQEGAVDTQYF. The CDR3 bases are TGCGCCAGCAGCCAAGAGGGGGCCGTAGATACGCAGTATTTT. The chain has TRBV4-1 and TRBJ2-3; maybe TRBD1 (6 bases). CDR1 is MGHRA, CDR2 YSYEKL, per germline. This CDR3 spans 14 amino acids. The germline V and J ends were trimmed by 0 bases and 5 bases, with 9 bases remaining between them.

The J gene is TRBJ2-2, the V gene TRBV28; TRBD2 aligns across 7 bases. CDR3 length equals 13 residues. V gave up 7 bases and J gave up 6 bases; unmatched junction bases: 5. Germline values: CDR1 MDHEN, CDR2 SYDVKM. The CDR3 region has the DNA TGTGCCAGCACCCTGGGGGGGGCCGGGGAGCTGTTTTTT. This encodes CASTLGGAGELFF. The full variable domain, its missing parts supplied by reference TRBV28 and TRBJ2-2, is DVKVTQSSRYLVKRTGEKVFLECVQDMDHENMFWYRQDPGLGLRLIYFSYDVKMKEKGDIPEGYSVSREKKERFSLILESASTNQTSMYLCASTLGGAGELFFGEGSRLTVL.

This chain uses TRBV11-2 with TRBJ1-3; D is possibly TRBD1 (5 bases). Trimming removed 7 bases from V and 0 bases from J, with 13 bases in between. From germline, CDR1 is SGHAT and CDR2 FQNNGV. The CDR3 runs 15 residues. CDR3 amino acids: CASNTQTVSGNTIYF. The CDR3 DNA reads as TGTGCCAGCAACACACAGACAGTCTCTGGAAACACCATATATTTT. Based on the CDR3 plus reference TRBV11-2 and TRBJ1-3, the full variable domain is EAGVAQSPRYKIIEKRQSVAFWCNPISGHATLYWYQQILGQGPKLLIQFQNNGVVDDSQLPKDRFSAERLKGVDSTLKIQPAKLEDSAVYLCASNTQTVSGNTIYFGEGSWLTVV.

The V gene is TRBV20-1, the J gene TRBJ1-1; D is ambiguous. There are 13 residues in the CDR3. V was pared by 3 bases and J by 0 bases, with 8 bases between. CDR1 is DFQATT and CDR2 is SNEGSKA in the germline V gene (reference sequence). CDR3 in DNA: TGCAGTGCTAGTGCGGGGTTGAACACTGAAGCTTTCTTT. Residues: CSASAGLNTEAFF.

The V call is TRBV27, the J call TRBJ1-2, with TRBD1 as a possible D gene (5 bases). The CDR3 is 13 residues long. V lost 4 bases and J lost 3, with 9 bases in between. Germline V gene lookup returns CDR1 MNHEY and CDR2 SMNVEV (reference sequence). CDR3 sequence: CASSSQGYYGYTF. As DNA, the CDR3 is TGTGCCAGCAGTTCTCAGGGTTACTATGGCTACACCTTC.

V usage is TRBV6-5 and J usage is TRBJ1-2, with TRBD1 matching 11 bases. This CDR3 has 14 residues. With 6 bases clipped from V and 4 bases from J, the junction kept 4 bases outside the gene matches. Germline values: CDR1 MNHEY, CDR2 SVGAGI. The CDR3 region is CASSGQGASYGYTF. The CDR3 DNA reads TGTGCCAGCAGCGGACAGGGGGCGAGCTATGGCTACACCTTC.

The chain recombines TRBV30 with TRBJ2-5, with D unclear. Trimming took 3 bases from V and 0 from J, leaving 5 bases between them. The CDR3 loop spans 12 amino acids. CDR1 is GTSNPN, CDR2 SVGIG, per germline (reference sequence). The CDR3 DNA is TGTGCCTGGAGACAGTACCAAGAGACCCAGTACTTC. This translates into CAWRQYQETQYF.

Worth noting for this clone: This CDR3 is also generated by other DNA sequences in the sample. The rearrangement links TRBV30 to TRBJ2-1; TRBD1 is a possible D gene (5 bases). CDR3 length equals 15 residues. V was pared by 3 bases and J by 2 bases, with 14 bases between. Germline V gene data show CDR1 as GTSNPN and CDR2 as SVGIG (reference sequence). CDR3 sequence: CAWSLGQGPYNEQFF. The CDR3 nucleotides are TGTGCCTGGAGCTTGGGGCAGGGCCCCTACAATGAGCAGTTCTTC.

This clone was detected once. This rearrangement joins TRBV4-3 to TRBJ1-4; 9 bases are a match to TRBD1. Germline V CDR1 and CDR2: LGHNA, YSLEER. Trimming took 1 base from V and 8 from J; bases not matched to a gene: 5. The length of the CDR3 is 15 residues. The CDR3 here is CASSQGWDRDEKLFF. The CDR3 DNA sequence: TGCGCCAGCAGCCAAGGGTGGGACAGGGACGAAAAACTGTTTTTT.

The chain uses TRBV6-5 and TRBJ1-6; tentatively, D is TRBD1 (6 bases). The CDR3 contains 16 residues. Trimming removed 2 bases from V and 7 bases from J, with 15 bases in between. CDR1 is MNHEY, CDR2 SVGAGI, per germline. This CDR3 is CASSYPTGRQNSPLHF. The DNA of the CDR3 is TGTGCCAGCAGTTACCCTACAGGGCGGCAGAATTCACCCCTCCACTTT.

This clone was counted ten times or more. The V call is TRBV29-1, the J call TRBJ2-3, with 7 bases fitting TRBD2. The V gene's germline CDR1 is SQVTM and CDR2 ANQGSEA. The CDR3 is 15 residues long. V lost 7 bases and J lost 4; bases outside the gene matches: 14. The CDR3 sequence: CSGKRERGGADTQYF. The CDR3 region has the DNA TGCAGCGGAAAACGGGAGCGGGGAGGGGCAGATACGCAGTATTTT.

This clone was counted once. The CDR3 region has the DNA TGTGCCAGCAGCCCCTCGGGGGACACTGAAGCTTTCTTT. It specifies CASSPSGDTEAFF. The chain has TRBV7-2 and TRBJ1-1; maybe TRBD1 (5 bases). CDR1 SGHTA and CDR2 FQGNSA come from the germline V gene. This CDR3 is built from 13 residues. Trimming left V 5 bases short and J 3 bases short, with 10 bases between.

This rearrangement joins TRBV12-3 or TRBV12-4 to TRBJ2-5, with 7 positions matching TRBD2. J gave up 10 bases and V 5 bases, and 10 bases lay outside the gene matches. The CDR3 length is 13 residues. CDR3 sequence reads: CASSQGEGSFQYF. In DNA, the CDR3 is TGTGCCAGCAGTCAAGGGGAGGGGAGTTTCCAGTACTTC.

The chain combines TRBV12-3 or TRBV12-4 with TRBJ2-1; tentatively, D is TRBD1 (6 bases). This CDR3 has 13 residues. V lost 7 bases, J lost 6 bases, and 13 bases lay in between. CDR3 sequence reads: CASKAPRGNEQFF. CDR3 bases: TGTGCCAGCAAAGCTCCCAGGGGCAATGAGCAGTTCTTC.

The chain uses TRBV5-1 and TRBJ2-1; 14 nucleotides agree with TRBD2. The trim removed 4 bases at V and 0 bases at J, leaving 15 bases unmatched. Per the germline V gene, CDR1 is SGHRS and CDR2 is YFSETQ. This CDR3 comprises 21 residues. The CDR3, as DNA: TGCGCCAGCAGCCAAGGGACTAGCGGGGGCCTTCTTATAAGCTCCTACAATGAGCAGTTCTTC. It yields the protein CASSQGTSGGLLISSYNEQFF.

The chain couples TRBV7-2 to TRBJ1-6, with 7 nucleotides matching TRBD1. V lost 11 bases and J lost 8; bases outside the gene matches: 6. Germline CDR1 SGHTA, CDR2 FQGNSA. This CDR3 contains 12 residues. The CDR3 nucleotides read TGTGCCTGTGGACAGGTTGATTCACCCCTCCACTTT. It yields the protein CACGQVDSPLHF. The entire variable domain, with the rest obtained from reference TRBV7-2 and TRBJ1-6, is as follows: GAGVSQSPSNKVTEKGKDVELRCDPISGHTALYWYRQSLGQGLEFLIYFQGNSAPDKSGLPSDRFSAERTGGSVSTLTIQRTQQEDSAVYLCACGQVDSPLHFGNGTRLTVT.

The V call is TRBV18, the J call TRBJ1-1; 9 bases agree with TRBD1. Losses at the gene ends were 3 bases for V and 1 base for J; bases not matched to a gene: 6. The CDR3 extends over 16 amino acids. Germline V gives CDR1 KGHSH, CDR2 LQKENI. The CDR3 reads CASSPATGGRNTEAFF. The CDR3 coding sequence is TGTGCCAGCTCACCGGCTACAGGGGGCAGGAACACTGAAGCTTTCTTT.

The chain carries TRBV7-2 and TRBJ1-1; perhaps TRBD1 as D (5 bases). V was trimmed by 5 bases and J by 1 base, leaving 11 bases between them. Germline CDR1 reads SGHTA; CDR2 reads FQGNSA. The CDR3 spans 14 residues. The CDR3 spells CASSVGQTNTEAFF. In nucleotides, the CDR3 is TGTGCCAGCAGCGTCGGACAAACGAACACTGAAGCTTTCTTT.

This sequence joins TRBV6-4 and TRBJ1-1; 8 bases agree with TRBD1. CDR3 length: 13 residues. J lost 4 bases, V lost 8 bases, and 6 bases had no gene match. The germline V gene has CDR1 MRHNA and CDR2 SNTAGT. The CDR3 coding sequence is TGTGCCAGCGTACAGGGGGGCAGCACTGAAGCTTTCTTT. Translation gives CASVQGGSTEAFF.

The chain links TRBV18 to TRBJ2-2; 8 bases match TRBD2. This CDR3 comprises 17 residues. The germline V gene has CDR1 KGHSH and CDR2 LQKENI. The ends lost 4 bases at V and 4 bases at J; junction bases unmatched: 11. This CDR3 is CASSRDRERELTGELFF. CDR3 coding DNA: TGTGCCAGCTCACGGGACCGAGAGCGGGAGCTCACCGGGGAGCTGTTTTTT.